This T cell receptor beta chain came from a study of T cells expressing NK-cell markers. For the study at large: Seven of eight sequenced donors tested HCMV-seropositive; one tested seronegative.

5'RACE template switching built TCR beta cDNA with unique molecular identifiers. One entry per CDR3 protein, without DNA, is what TCRdb gives after re-calling the 5' RACE reads. The sample totals about 160,000 distinct CDR3 sequences; its top ten clones hold about 18%. Study observations and caveats: Dominant NKG2C+ clonotypes in 6 or 7 donors made up roughly 1.0-7.0% of CD8+ T cells.

There are 13 residues in the CDR3. As to this clonotype: Its antigen remains unknown.

This chain uses TRBV12-3 or TRBV12-4 with TRBJ2-1; the TRBD2 assignment by TCRdb is unverifiable without DNA. The source is a woman aged 18 to 75 in good health. Sequencing input: blood T cells: a sorted CD56 or NKG2C T cell subset, CD4+ or CD8+ T cells, or bulk PBMC T cells (not recorded which). CDR3 loop: CASRGGRVDEQFF.